This T cell receptor (beta chain) was captured in a study of graft-versus-host responses after intestinal transplantation. At the level of the study: Transplant recipients had multivisceral, liver-intestinal, or isolated intestinal grafts. Anti-thymocyte globulin served as induction for all recipients, who then took tacrolimus and steroids for about three years.

Turning to this clone: Antigen: not known.

General study points: The study found high graft-versus-host to host-versus-graft clonal ratios in allografts of patients with graft-donor T cell macrochimerism. GvH clones were found in recipient marrow; some appeared first in ileum or blood.

The length of the CDR3 is 11 residues. V gave up 8 bases and J gave up 11 bases; unmatched junction bases: 7. In germline, CDR1 is MGHDK, CDR2 SYGVNS. Only in-frame clones appear in the TCRdb table, and some are missing; sequencing was by immunoSEQ multiplex PCR. The data show more than 95,000 clones, with 80% to 95% seen just once and more than 0.9% held by the top ten. The receptor was derived from a human donor who received an intestinal transplant. The chain couples TRBV25-1 to TRBJ1-1; 8 positions match TRBD1. Sequencing used unstimulated CD8+ T cells sorted from spleen or lymph node cells, obtained before intestinal transplant. The CDR3 loop reads CASVRGLLAFF. In nucleotides, the CDR3 is TGTGCCAGCGTCAGGGGGCTCTTGGCTTTCTTT.